Below are 20 T cell receptor beta chains sequenced from a single sample in a study of cytomegalovirus exposure and HLA in healthy donors. The PCR contained 60 Vbeta and 13 Jbeta primers. Here immunoSEQ multiplex PCR was the method, and the copy in TCRdb shows in-frame clones only, minus some. The table lists 80,000 to 130,000 clones, 75% to 85% of them singletons. The sample comprised PBMCs. The receptors derive from a woman aged 45-60 years in good health and CMV-seropositive.

This sequence joins TRBV5-8 and TRBJ1-2; 10 bases are shared with TRBD1. Germline values: CDR1 SGHTS, CDR2 YDEGEE. The CDR3 has 14 residues. V lost 4 bases, J lost 8 bases, and 8 bases stayed unmatched. This CDR3 reads CASSHRDRGFGYTF. In DNA form, the CDR3 reads TGTGCCAGCAGCCACCGGGACAGGGGTTTCGGCTACACCTTC.

V is TRBV30 and J is TRBJ2-1; unclear D gene. The CDR3 consists of 13 residues. The V gene lost 2 bases and the J gene lost 5 bases, with 10 bases spanning the gap. Germline CDR1 and CDR2: GTSNPN and SVGIG (reference sequence). The CDR3 loop is CAWSTTSDNEQFF. CDR3 nucleotide sequence: TGTGCCTGGAGTACTACCTCGGACAATGAGCAGTTCTTC.

V usage is TRBV11-2 and J usage is TRBJ2-7; TRBD2 aligns across 13 bases. Germline assignment: CDR1 SGHAT and CDR2 FQNNGV. The CDR3 length is 16 residues. Trimming took 5 bases from V and 0 from J; bases not matched to a gene: 4. CDR3 bases: TGTGCCAGCAGCCAGGGACTAGCGGGGACCTCCTACGAGCAGTACTTC. Encoded protein: CASSQGLAGTSYEQYF.

This clone turned up a few times. V is TRBV19 and J is TRBJ2-2; D might be TRBD1 (6 bases). V lost 3 bases and J lost 2, with 16 bases in between. CDR3 size: 17 residues. Germline-derived CDR1 and CDR2 are LNHDA and SQIVND (reference sequence). The CDR3 nucleotides are TGTGCCAGTAGTATCAGGGGAGCTAGCAGCAACACCGGGGAGCTGTTTTTT. This sequence encodes CASSIRGASSNTGELFF.

The chain links TRBV6-5 to TRBJ1-3; tentatively, D is TRBD1 (5 bases). Looked up from germline, CDR1 is MNHEY and CDR2 is SVGAGI. Trimming left V 8 bases short and J 0 bases short, with 14 bases between. This CDR3 is 15 amino acids long. This chain's CDR3 is CASGFRQTSGNTIYF. The CDR3 nucleotides read TGTGCCAGCGGGTTCCGACAGACCTCTGGAAACACCATATATTTT.

This clone was seen more than once but under ten times. J is TRBJ2-7 and V is TRBV15, with D maybe TRBD2 (6 bases). V shed 3 bases and J shed 6 bases, with 9 bases lying between them. In germline, CDR1 is LNHNV, CDR2 YYDKDF (reference sequence). The CDR3 consists of 12 residues. The CDR3 loop is CATSSGDSEQYF. In nucleotides, the CDR3 is TGTGCCACCAGCAGTGGGGACTCCGAGCAGTACTTC. Drawing the rest from reference TRBV15 and TRBJ2-7, the complete variable domain is DAMVIQNPRYQVTQFGKPVTLSCSQTLNHNVMYWYQQKSSQAPKLLFHYYDKDFNNEADTPDNFQSRRPNTSFCFLDIRSPGLGDTAMYLCATSSGDSEQYFGPGTRLTVT.

The chain uses TRBV6-1 and TRBJ1-1, with D possibly matching TRBD1 (5 bases). The V gene lost 0 bases and the J gene lost 11 bases, with 10 bases spanning the gap. This CDR3 is built from 12 residues. Germline V CDR1 and CDR2: MNHNS, SASEGT. CDR3 sequence (DNA): TGTGCCAGCAGTGAAGCGGGGCGGCGGGCTTTCTTT. This translates into CASSEAGRRAFF.

The chain joins TRBV9 to TRBJ1-2; D possibly corresponds to TRBD1 (6 bases). V was cut by 7 bases and J by 5 bases, with 15 bases left in between. The CDR3 extends over 13 amino acids. Germline CDR1 reads SGDLS; CDR2 reads YYNGEE. CDR3 coding DNA: TGTGCCAGCGTGGGGGCCGTCTCATATGGCTACACCTTC. It encodes CASVGAVSYGYTF.

The chain employs TRBV5-1 and TRBJ1-2; TRBD1 agrees at 9 bases. The CDR3 is made up of 20 amino acids. With 2 bases clipped from V and 1 base from J, the junction kept 18 bases outside the gene matches. From germline, CDR1 is SGHRS and CDR2 YFSETQ. The CDR3 reads CASSFDFRTGAKGGNYGYTF. In DNA form, the CDR3 reads TGCGCCAGCAGCTTCGACTTTAGGACAGGGGCCAAAGGGGGTAACTATGGCTACACCTTC.

This clone was seen a single time. This sequence joins TRBV7-3 and TRBJ1-6; D is uncertain. This CDR3 has 13 residues. Trimming left V 5 bases short and J 8 bases short, with 10 bases between. Germline CDR1 and CDR2: SGHTA and FQGTGA. CDR3 loop: CASSPNTDSPLHF. Written as DNA, the CDR3 is TGTGCCAGCAGCCCGAACACAGATTCACCCCTCCACTTT.

The chain carries TRBV4-1 and TRBJ2-2, with TRBD1 identical over 9 bases. Germline CDR1 is MGHRA and CDR2 is YSYEKL. V shed 0 bases, J shed 5 bases, and the junction held 10 bases outside the gene matches. This CDR3 comprises 18 residues. For the CDR3, the DNA is TGCGCCAGCAGCCAAGATAAATCGGGACAGGGATGGACCGGGGAGCTGTTTTTT. As protein: CASSQDKSGQGWTGELFF.

V is TRBV6-1 and J is TRBJ1-1; D is uncertain. CDR1 MNHNS and CDR2 SASEGT come from the germline V gene. With 6 bases removed from V and 2 bases from J, the gap between germline ends came to 10 bases. The CDR3 consists of 13 residues. The CDR3 DNA follows: TGTGCCAGCAGGATGAGGGTTAACACTGAAGCTTTCTTT. Encoded protein: CASRMRVNTEAFF.

In regard to this clone: The sample contains more than one DNA sequence encoding this CDR3. The rearrangement links TRBV30 to TRBJ1-5; D perhaps matches TRBD1 (5 bases). V gave up 0 bases and J gave up 2 bases, with 5 bases separating them. Germline assignment: CDR1 GTSNPN and CDR2 SVGIG (reference sequence). The CDR3 loop spans 13 amino acids. The CDR3 is CAWSVQGNQPQHF. The CDR3 nucleotides read TGTGCCTGGAGTGTACAGGGCAATCAGCCCCAGCATTTT.

V and J are TRBV7-2 and TRBJ1-2; 7 positions match TRBD1. The CDR3 runs 15 residues. Germline V gene lookup returns CDR1 SGHTA and CDR2 FQGNSA. The V gene end was trimmed by 2 bases and the J gene end by 9 bases; junction bases not matched to a gene: 12. The CDR3 DNA sequence: TGTGCCAGCAGCTTACCCGCGACAGGGTCTGGGAGCTACACCTTC. Translation gives CASSLPATGSGSYTF.

The chain links TRBV19 to TRBJ2-3; TRBD1 aligns across 8 bases. This CDR3 region has 17 residues. With 6 bases clipped from V and 5 bases from J, the junction kept 16 bases outside the gene matches. CDR1 LNHDA and CDR2 SQIVND come from the germline V gene (reference sequence). CDR3 DNA sequence: TGTGCCAGTAGATTCTCCTTTACGACAGGGGTGAGAGATACGCAGTATTTT. Residues: CASRFSFTTGVRDTQYF. Using reference TRBV19 and TRBJ2-3 for the parts outside the CDR3, the full variable domain is DGGITQSPKYLFRKEGQNVTLSCEQNLNHDAMYWYRQDPGQGLRLIYYSQIVNDFQKGDIAEGYSVSREKKESFPLTVTSAQKNPTAFYLCASRFSFTTGVRDTQYFGPGTRLTVL.

This clone was seen at least ten times. V gene TRBV13 combines with J gene TRBJ1-2; D not certain. V was pared by 3 bases and J by 7 bases, with 9 bases between. The CDR3 has 12 amino acids. CDR1 and CDR2 from the germline V gene are PRHDT and FYEKMQ (reference sequence). CDR3 DNA: TGTGCCAGCAGCTTGGGAGTGGGTGGCTACACCTTC. Protein product: CASSLGVGGYTF.

The V gene is TRBV12-5, the J gene TRBJ2-7; 8 nucleotides align to TRBD1. V shed 0 bases and J 6 bases; nucleotides not matched to a gene: 7. The germline V gene encodes CDR1 LGHNT and CDR2 FRNRAP. The CDR3 is made up of 15 amino acids. The CDR3 loop reads CASGLVGAGGSEQYF. The CDR3 DNA reads as TGTGCTAGTGGTTTGGTAGGCGCAGGGGGCTCCGAGCAGTACTTC.

This rearrangement joins TRBV10-3 to TRBJ1-1, with TRBD1 matching 7 bases. Losses at the gene ends were 6 bases for V and 4 bases for J; bases not matched to a gene: 8. CDR1 ENHRY and CDR2 SYGVKD come from the germline V gene. The CDR3 consists of 14 residues. In nucleotides, the CDR3 is TGTGCCATCAGGGCTTTCTCAGGGGGCACTGAAGCTTTCTTT. It codes for CAIRAFSGGTEAFF.

This clone has just a few counts. The chain has TRBV5-3 and TRBJ1-1; no clear D gene. TRBV5-3 is known as an ORF, though its function is uncertain. The CDR3 loop spans 12 amino acids. The V and J ends lost 10 bases and 2 bases respectively, with 12 bases between them. The CDR3 coding sequence is TGTGCCGTCCCCTGCAGTAACACTGAAGCTTTCTTT. It translates to CAVPCSNTEAFF.

The chain combines TRBV19 with TRBJ2-7; TRBD1 matches 8 bases. The closer fit of TRBJ2-5 to the DNA end suggests the J call may be wrong. This CDR3 has 15 residues. In germline, CDR1 is LNHDA, CDR2 SQIVND (reference sequence). Written as DNA, the CDR3 is TGTGCCAGTAGTCCACCTTCTGGGACAGGCCAGACCCAGTACTTC. This sequence encodes CASSPPSGTGQTQYF.